This T cell receptor (beta chain) was documented in a study of memory CD4+ T cells and cytomegalovirus serostatus. Study observations and caveats: CD4+ memory repertoires contained about 40% of the roughly 150 reported CMV TCRbeta sequences.

Looked up from germline, CDR1 is MNHNS and CDR2 is SASEGT. The CDR3 spans 17 residues. Trimming removed 4 bases from V and 0 bases from J; junction bases left unmatched: 9. The sort gate was single viable CD3+CD4+CD8-CD45RO+ cells for memory CD4+ T cells. Serostatus was set by detecting CMV pp150, pp28, p38, p52 IgG. To note about this clone: As yet, its antigen is unknown.

Only in-frame clones appear in the TCRdb table, and some are missing; sequencing was by immunoSEQ multiplex PCR. Of tens of thousands of clones detected, roughly 77% appear once; the ten largest clones hold around 0.72%. The sample was memory CD4+ T cells from blood. The chain carries TRBV6-1 and TRBJ1-5; 7 bases map to TRBD1. This TCR was sampled from an adult in good health and CMV-seronegative. The CDR3: CASSAPDRIYSNQPQHF. For the CDR3, the DNA is TGTGCCAGCAGTGCCCCGGACAGGATTTATAGCAATCAGCCCCAGCATTTT.